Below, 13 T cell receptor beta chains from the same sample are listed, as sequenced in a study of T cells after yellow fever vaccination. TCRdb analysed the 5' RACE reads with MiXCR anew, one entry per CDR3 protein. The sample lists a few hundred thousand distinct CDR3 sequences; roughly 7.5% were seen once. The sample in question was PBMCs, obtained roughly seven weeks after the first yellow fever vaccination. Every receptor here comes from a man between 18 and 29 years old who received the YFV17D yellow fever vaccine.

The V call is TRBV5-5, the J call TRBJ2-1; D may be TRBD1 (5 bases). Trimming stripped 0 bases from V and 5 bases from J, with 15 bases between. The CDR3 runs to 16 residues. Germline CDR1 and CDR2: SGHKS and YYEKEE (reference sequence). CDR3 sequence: CASSLALQASDNEQFF. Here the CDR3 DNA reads TGTGCCAGCAGCTTGGCCTTACAGGCTAGTGACAATGAGCAGTTCTTC.

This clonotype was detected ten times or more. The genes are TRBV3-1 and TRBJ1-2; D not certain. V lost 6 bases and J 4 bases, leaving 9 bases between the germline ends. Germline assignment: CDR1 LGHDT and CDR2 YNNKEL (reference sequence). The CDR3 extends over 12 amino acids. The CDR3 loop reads CASSLGIYGYTF. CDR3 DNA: TGTGCCAGCAGTCTGGGGATCTATGGCTACACCTTC.

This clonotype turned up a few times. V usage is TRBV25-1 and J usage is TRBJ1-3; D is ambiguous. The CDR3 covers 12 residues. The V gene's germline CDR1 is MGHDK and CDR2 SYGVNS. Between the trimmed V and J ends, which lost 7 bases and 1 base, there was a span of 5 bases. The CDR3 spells CASTSSGNTIYF. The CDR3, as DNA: TGTGCCAGCACTTCTTCTGGAAACACCATATATTTT.

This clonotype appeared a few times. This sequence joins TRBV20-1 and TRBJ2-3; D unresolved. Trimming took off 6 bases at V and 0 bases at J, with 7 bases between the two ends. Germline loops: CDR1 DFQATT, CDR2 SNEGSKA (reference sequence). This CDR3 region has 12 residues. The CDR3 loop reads CSAKTSTDTQYF. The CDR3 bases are TGCAGTGCGAAGACTAGCACAGATACGCAGTATTTT.

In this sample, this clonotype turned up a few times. This CDR3 reads CASRTGPSDTQYF. CDR3 sequence (DNA): TGCGCCAGCCGGACAGGGCCCTCAGATACGCAGTATTTT. The V call is TRBV5-1, the J call TRBJ2-3; 8 nucleotides match TRBD1. This CDR3 comprises 13 residues. Germline V lookup: CDR1 SGHRS, CDR2 YFSETQ. J gave up 4 bases and V 7 bases, and 5 bases lay outside the gene matches. The full variable domain, in which reference TRBV5-1 and TRBJ2-3 provide the parts outside the CDR3, is KAGVTQTPRYLIKTRGQQVTLSCSPISGHRSVSWYQQTPGQGLQFLFEYFSETQRNKGNFPGRFSGRQFSNSRSEMNVSTLELGDSALYLCASRTGPSDTQYFGPGTRLTVL.

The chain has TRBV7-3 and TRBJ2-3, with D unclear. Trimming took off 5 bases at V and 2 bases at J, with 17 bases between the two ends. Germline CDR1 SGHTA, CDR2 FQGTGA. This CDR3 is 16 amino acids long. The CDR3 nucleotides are TGTGCCAGCAGCCTCCCCGCCACGGGTACCACAGATACGCAGTATTTT. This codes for CASSLPATGTTDTQYF.

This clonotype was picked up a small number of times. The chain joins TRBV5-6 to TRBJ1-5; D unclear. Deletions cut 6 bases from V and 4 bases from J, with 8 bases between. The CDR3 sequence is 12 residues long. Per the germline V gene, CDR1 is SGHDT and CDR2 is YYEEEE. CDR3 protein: CASNKKNQPQHF. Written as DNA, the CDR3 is TGTGCCAGCAACAAGAAGAATCAGCCCCAGCATTTT.

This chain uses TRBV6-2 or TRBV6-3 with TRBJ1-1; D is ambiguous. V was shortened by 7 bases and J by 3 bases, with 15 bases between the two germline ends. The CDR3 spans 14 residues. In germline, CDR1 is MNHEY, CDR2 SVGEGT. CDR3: CASTPTGRHTEAFF. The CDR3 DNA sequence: TGTGCCAGCACCCCGACGGGGAGGCACACTGAAGCTTTCTTT.

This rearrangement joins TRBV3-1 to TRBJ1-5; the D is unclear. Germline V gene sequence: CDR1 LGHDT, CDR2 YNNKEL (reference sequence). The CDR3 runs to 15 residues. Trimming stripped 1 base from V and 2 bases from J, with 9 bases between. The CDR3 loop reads CASSQAGRGNQPQHF. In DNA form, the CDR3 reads TGTGCCAGCAGCCAAGCCGGGCGCGGCAATCAGCCCCAGCATTTT.

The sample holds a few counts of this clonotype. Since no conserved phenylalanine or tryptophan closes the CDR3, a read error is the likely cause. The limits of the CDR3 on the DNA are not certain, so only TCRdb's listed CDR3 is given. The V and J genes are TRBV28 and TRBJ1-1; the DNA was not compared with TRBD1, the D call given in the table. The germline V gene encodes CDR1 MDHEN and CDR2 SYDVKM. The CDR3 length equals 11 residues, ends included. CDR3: CASSAGQIRGV.

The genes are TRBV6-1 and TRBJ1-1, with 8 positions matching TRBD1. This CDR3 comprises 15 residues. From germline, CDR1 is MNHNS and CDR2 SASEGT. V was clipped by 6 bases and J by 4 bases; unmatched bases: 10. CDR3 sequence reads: CASRPPDRGPTEAFF. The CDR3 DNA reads TGTGCCAGCAGGCCACCTGACAGGGGCCCCACTGAAGCTTTCTTT.

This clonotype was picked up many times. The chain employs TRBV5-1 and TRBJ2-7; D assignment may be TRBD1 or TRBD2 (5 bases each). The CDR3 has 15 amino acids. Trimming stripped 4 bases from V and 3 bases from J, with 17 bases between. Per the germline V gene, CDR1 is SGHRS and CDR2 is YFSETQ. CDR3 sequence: CASSEGTGSVYEQYV. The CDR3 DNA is TGCGCCAGCAGCGAAGGGACCGGAAGTGTCTACGAGCAGTACGTC.

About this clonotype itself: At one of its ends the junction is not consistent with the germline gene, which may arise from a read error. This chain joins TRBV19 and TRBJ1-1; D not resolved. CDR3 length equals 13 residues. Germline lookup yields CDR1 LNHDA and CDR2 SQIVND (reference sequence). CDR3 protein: CSSRIMGNTEAFF. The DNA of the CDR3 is TGTTCCAGCCGTATAATGGGGAACACTGAAGCTTTCTTT.